Following are 5 T cell receptor beta chains from one sample sequenced in a study of blood T cell repertoires in COVID-19. The repertoire was sequenced with immunoSEQ multiplex PCR; TCRdb's copy has only in-frame clones and lacks some. In the table there are some 120,000 clones, over 80% of which are singletons. The material sequenced was peripheral blood. All receptors derive from a man between 65 and 79 years old with acute or convalescent COVID-19.

This clone came up once. The V and J genes are TRBV3-1 (or the pseudogene TRBV3-2) and TRBJ2-2, with D unresolved. This CDR3 region has 19 residues. Germline lookup yields CDR1 LGHDT and CDR2 YNNKEL (reference sequence). Trimming left V 4 bases short and J 0 bases short, with 21 bases between. The CDR3 DNA reads TGTGCCAGCAGCCGACATCGATCCGAGACACATTCGAACACCGGGGAGCTGTTTTTT. Translation gives CASSRHRSETHSNTGELFF.

The rearrangement links TRBV19 to TRBJ2-5, with 8 nucleotides matching TRBD2. With 5 bases clipped from V and 1 base from J, the junction kept 6 bases outside the gene matches. The CDR3 is 15 amino acids. CDR1 is LNHDA, CDR2 SQIVND, per germline (reference sequence). CDR3 coding DNA: TGTGCCAGTAGTTTCGGGGGGGCCTCCCAAGAGACCCAGTACTTC. Amino acid sequence: CASSFGGASQETQYF.

Written as DNA, the CDR3 is TGTGCTAGTGGGTCATCGCGGGGGGGGCCACAAGAGACCCAGTACTTC. Its translation is CASGSSRGGPQETQYF. The chain joins TRBV12-5 to TRBJ2-5; 9 bases map to TRBD2. The CDR3 runs 16 residues. The V segment lost 6 bases and the J segment 2 bases; nucleotides outside the gene matches: 10. The germline gives CDR1 LGHNT, CDR2 FRNRAP.

V and J are TRBV5-5 and TRBJ2-5; the D gene is possibly TRBD2 (6 bases). The CDR3 has 14 residues. Germline V gene lookup returns CDR1 SGHKS and CDR2 YYEKEE (reference sequence). V shed 2 bases and J shed 1 base, with 9 bases lying between them. The chain's CDR3 is CASSLGGIQETQYF. In DNA, the CDR3 is TGTGCCAGCAGCTTAGGAGGGATCCAAGAGACCCAGTACTTC.

The chain employs TRBV7-2 and TRBJ1-2; tentative D call: TRBD1 (6 bases). Per the germline V gene, CDR1 is SGHTA and CDR2 is FQGNSA. The V end was cut by 2 bases, the J end by 2 bases, with 9 bases between. This CDR3 contains 14 residues. CDR3 bases: TGTGCCAGCAGCTTAATGGGGACAAACTATGGCTACACCTTC. Translated: CASSLMGTNYGYTF.